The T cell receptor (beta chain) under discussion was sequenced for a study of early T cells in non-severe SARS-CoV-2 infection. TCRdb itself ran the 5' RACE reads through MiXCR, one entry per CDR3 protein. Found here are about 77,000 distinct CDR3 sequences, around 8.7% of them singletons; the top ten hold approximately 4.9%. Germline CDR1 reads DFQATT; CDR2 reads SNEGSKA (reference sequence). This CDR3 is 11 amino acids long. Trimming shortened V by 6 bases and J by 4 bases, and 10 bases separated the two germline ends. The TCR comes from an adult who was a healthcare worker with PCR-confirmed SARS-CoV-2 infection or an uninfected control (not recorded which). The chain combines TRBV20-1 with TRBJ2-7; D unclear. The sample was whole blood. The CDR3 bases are TGCAGTGCCGGAACCGGGTACGAGCAGTACTTC. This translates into CSAGTGYEQYF.